Following are 3 T cell receptor beta chains from one sample sequenced in a study of cytomegalovirus exposure and HLA in healthy donors (TCRdb year 2017). The library was made by the immunoSEQ multiplex PCR assay. The multiplex PCR relied on a mix of 60 forward primers for TCR Vbeta segments and 13 reverse primers for TCR Jbeta segments. Here the immuneACCESS table is served through TCRdb, limited to in-frame sequences with V and J called. Missing clones are a known gap in these copies; in checked studies unresolved V genes cover under half, and the rest lacks a known reason. The sample profile shows 95,000 to 150,000 clones; about 76% of them were found once. In total, the top ten clones hold 13% of the sample. Material for sequencing was PBMCs. These receptor sequences come from a woman aged 55-75 years in good health and CMV-seropositive.

The rearrangement joins TRBV6-5 to TRBJ1-1; D is ambiguous. CDR1 is MNHEY, CDR2 SVGAGI, per germline. V dropped 0 bases and J dropped 5 bases, with 13 bases sitting between them. The CDR3 is made up of 15 amino acids. The CDR3 is CASSYSLGRLTEAFF. The CDR3 DNA follows: TGTGCCAGCAGTTACTCCTTGGGGAGGCTTACTGAAGCTTTCTTT.

The J gene is TRBJ1-4, the V gene TRBV27; no definite D call. The CDR3 is 14 amino acids. Trimming removed 3 bases at V and 7 bases at J, with 12 bases between. Germline V gives CDR1 MNHEY, CDR2 SMNVEV (reference sequence). CDR3 loop: CASSFLRGSEKLFF. Here the CDR3 DNA reads TGTGCCAGCAGTTTTCTCCGGGGAAGTGAAAAACTGTTTTTT.

The chain couples TRBV5-4 to TRBJ2-1, with 8 positions matching TRBD2. Germline V lookup: CDR1 SGHNT, CDR2 YYREEE (reference sequence). V was clipped by 0 bases and J by 8 bases; unmatched bases: 10. This CDR3 has 16 residues. The CDR3 bases are TGTGCCAGCAGCTTGGTAGGCCGGGGGGGCCGGGATGAGCAGTTCTTC. It codes for CASSLVGRGGRDEQFF.